A single sample gave rise to the 11 T cell receptor beta chains below, sequenced in a study of OX40 agonist ivuxolimab in advanced cancers. The repertoire was sequenced with immunoSEQ multiplex PCR; TCRdb's copy has only in-frame clones and lacks some. The repertoire includes 57,000 or so clones, 93% of them detected once, and 15% to 20% sits in the top ten. The sequences come from CD4+ or CD8+ T cells sorted from blood, collected in a trial of the OX40 agonist ivuxolimab. These receptors all come from an adult with an advanced solid tumor such as melanoma, head and neck, liver or kidney cancer.

The chain recombines TRBV11-2 with TRBJ2-2; the D is unclear. V lost 1 base to trimming and J lost 6 bases, with 6 bases between them. The germline V gene has CDR1 SGHAT and CDR2 FQNNGV. CDR3 length equals 13 residues. CDR3 coding DNA: TGTGCCAGCAGCTTAGCCGGGTCCGGGGAGCTGTTTTTT. It specifies CASSLAGSGELFF.

This clone was seen just once. The chain combines TRBV9 with TRBJ1-1; D gene uncertain. The CDR3 consists of 15 residues. Germline CDR1 is SGDLS and CDR2 is YYNGEE. The V gene lost 6 bases and the J gene lost 0 bases, with 15 bases spanning the gap. The CDR3 spells CASTQGWGMNTEAFF. Written as DNA, the CDR3 is TGTGCCAGCACACAAGGGTGGGGTATGAACACTGAAGCTTTCTTT.

V and J are TRBV10-3 and TRBJ2-7; 7 bases are a match to TRBD2. CDR1 and CDR2 from the germline V gene are ENHRY and SYGVKD. CDR3 length: 19 residues. Germline trimming cut 4 bases from V and 2 bases from J; bases unmatched to any gene: 20. CDR3 coding DNA: TGTGCCATCAGTGGACAGTGGCCTCGTCTGGGCGGGAGCCCCTACGAGCAGTACTTC. Translating it yields CAISGQWPRLGGSPYEQYF.

This chain connects TRBV7-6 to TRBJ2-1, with TRBD1 matching 7 bases. Germline V CDR1 and CDR2: SGHVS, FNYEAQ. J gave up 0 bases and V 3 bases, and 2 bases lay outside the gene matches. This CDR3 spans 15 amino acids. CDR3 in DNA: TGTGCCAGCAGCTTGGGACAGCCCTCCTACAATGAGCAGTTCTTC. This codes for CASSLGQPSYNEQFF.

The rearrangement links TRBV28 to TRBJ2-7; D unclear. Per the germline V gene, CDR1 is MDHEN and CDR2 is SYDVKM. The CDR3 is made up of 13 amino acids. V was shortened by 2 bases and J by 2 bases, with 7 bases between the two germline ends. The CDR3 bases are TGTGCCAGCAGTTTAGACACCACCTACGAGCAGTACTTC. Protein product: CASSLDTTYEQYF.

This clone came up once. This chain joins TRBV13 and TRBJ2-3, with a possible D match to TRBD1 (5 bases). This CDR3 comprises 16 residues. V was trimmed by 5 bases and J by 2 bases, leaving 17 bases between them. CDR1 and CDR2 (germline): PRHDT, FYEKMQ (reference sequence). The DNA for the CDR3 is TGTGCCAGCAGCCCCCGACAGTTACATTACACAGATACGCAGTATTTT. It is translated as CASSPRQLHYTDTQYF.

CDR3 nucleotides: TGTGCCAGCAGGTCGGGACTAGCGGACCAAGAGACCCAGTACTTC. This codes for CASRSGLADQETQYF. This chain connects TRBV13 to TRBJ2-5; TRBD2 matches at 11 bases. Germline V gives CDR1 PRHDT, CDR2 FYEKMQ (reference sequence). The CDR3 runs 15 residues. V shed 6 bases and J 0 bases; nucleotides not matched to a gene: 3.

The rearrangement uses TRBV5-1 and TRBJ2-2; D uncertain. CDR3 length: 11 amino acids. Trimming took off 2 bases at V and 7 bases at J, with 3 bases between the two ends. In germline, CDR1 is SGHRS, CDR2 YFSETQ. The CDR3 DNA reads as TGCGCCAGCAGCTTTGGCGGGGAGCTGTTTTTT. Residues: CASSFGGELFF.

The chain combines TRBV11-2 with TRBJ2-3; D is uncertain. Trimming removed 2 bases at V and 4 bases at J, with 13 bases between. This CDR3 has 15 residues. Germline V lookup: CDR1 SGHAT, CDR2 FQNNGV. CDR3 in amino acids: CASSLKGINSDTQYF. DNA for the CDR3: TGTGCCAGCAGCTTAAAAGGGATAAATTCAGATACGCAGTATTTT.

The chain couples TRBV5-8 to TRBJ2-1; tentatively, D is TRBD2 (5 bases). The germline gives CDR1 SGHTS, CDR2 YDEGEE. The CDR3 sequence is 15 residues long. V was clipped by 4 bases and J by 0 bases, with 11 bases between them. CDR3 sequence (DNA): TGTGCCAGCAGCCAAAGCGGAAGCTCCTACAATGAGCAGTTCTTC. Amino acids: CASSQSGSSYNEQFF.

The chain carries TRBV4-1 and TRBJ1-2; 9 nucleotides agree with TRBD1. CDR3 size: 15 residues. J gave up 2 bases and V 4 bases, and 5 bases lay outside the gene matches. Germline V gene lookup returns CDR1 MGHRA and CDR2 YSYEKL. The CDR3 loop is CASSLAGQGNYGYTF. As DNA, the CDR3 is TGCGCCAGCAGCCTAGCTGGACAGGGGAACTATGGCTACACCTTC.